The clone carrying this T cell receptor (beta chain) appeared many times. The target antigen is unknown. These data originate in a study of T-cell reconstitution after alpha-beta-depleted transplantation in children. Germline V gene lookup returns CDR1 MDHEN and CDR2 SYDVKM. The CDR3 runs 14 residues. Trimming stripped 6 bases from V and 2 bases from J, with 14 bases between. The authors prepared the TCRbeta library with unique molecular identifiers. TCRdb reanalysed the PCR reads using MiXCR and keeps one entry per CDR3 protein. The sample contains 280,000 or so distinct CDR3 sequences, 11% of which appear only once. Findings and limits, study-wide: By about two months after transplant, alpha-beta T cells reportedly arose from several hundred graft clones that had expanded. From newly produced T cells came most of the T-cell counts and diversity one year after transplant.

J is TRBJ2-7 and V is TRBV28, with D possibly TRBD2 on 6 matching bases. Sequencing used peripheral blood, obtained 180 days after TCRalphabeta/CD19-depleted stem cell transplant. The source is a male patient under 10 years old who had a stem cell transplant for chronic granulomatous disease, so the T cells may come from the graft donor. The CDR3 DNA sequence: TGTGCCAGCAGCCTAGGGGACTTCCCCTACGAGCAGTACTTC. The encoded protein is CASSLGDFPYEQYF. Using reference TRBV28 and TRBJ2-7 for the parts outside the CDR3, the full variable domain is DVKVTQSSRYLVKRTGEKVFLECVQDMDHENMFWYRQDPGLGLRLIYFSYDVKMKEKGDIPEGYSVSREKKERFSLILESASTNQTSMYLCASSLGDFPYEQYFGPGTRLTVT.